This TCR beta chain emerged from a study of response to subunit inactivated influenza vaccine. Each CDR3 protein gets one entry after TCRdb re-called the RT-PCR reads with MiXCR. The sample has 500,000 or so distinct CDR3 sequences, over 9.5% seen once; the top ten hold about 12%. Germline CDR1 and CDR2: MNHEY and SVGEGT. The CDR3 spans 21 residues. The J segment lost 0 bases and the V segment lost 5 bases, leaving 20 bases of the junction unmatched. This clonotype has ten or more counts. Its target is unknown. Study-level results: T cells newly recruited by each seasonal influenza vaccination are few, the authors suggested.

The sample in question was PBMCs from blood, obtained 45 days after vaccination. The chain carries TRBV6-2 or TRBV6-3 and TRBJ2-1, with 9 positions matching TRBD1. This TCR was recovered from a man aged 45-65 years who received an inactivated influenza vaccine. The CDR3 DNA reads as TGTGCCAGCAGTCCGGGACAGGGTGGCCTCATATACGATAGCTCCTACAATGAGCAGTTCTTC. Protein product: CASSPGQGGLIYDSSYNEQFF.